One and the same sample provided the 30 T cell receptor beta chains below, sequenced in a study of vaccination effects on CD4 cells after COVID-19. After expansion with viral peptide pools in the ViraFEST assay, antigen-specific CD4+ T cells were sequenced. Culture lasted roughly eleven days before CD4+ T cell isolation. PCR-confirmed SARS-CoV-2 infection occurred in the person between March and December 2020. The data were produced by immunoSEQ multiplex PCR, yet TCRdb's version contains in-frame clones alone and is incomplete. In the table there are some 30,000 clones, approximately 72% of which are singletons. Antigen specificity for these receptors is unknown. Specimen: CD4+ T cells from PBMCs cultured with a peptide pool, collected before COVID-19 vaccination. Receptor source: a human donor who had a prior SARS-CoV-2 infection.

V is TRBV6-5 and J is TRBJ2-3; perhaps D is TRBD1 or TRBD2 (5 bases each). Germline CDR1 reads MNHEY; CDR2 reads SVGAGI. The CDR3 has 14 amino acids. V shed 6 bases and J shed 3 bases, with 13 bases lying between them. The CDR3, as DNA: TGTGCCAGCAGGCTAGGGACGGTAACAGATACGCAGTATTTT. It is translated as CASRLGTVTDTQYF.

V usage is TRBV5-1 and J usage is TRBJ1-4, with D hard to call. Trimming stripped 0 bases from V and 4 bases from J, with 10 bases between. Germline CDR1 and CDR2: SGHRS and YFSETQ. CDR3 length: 15 amino acids. The CDR3 sequence: CASSLGQSINEKLFF. The CDR3 nucleotides are TGCGCCAGCAGCTTGGGGCAGTCGATTAATGAAAAACTGTTTTTT.

This clone has a single count. The genes are TRBV6-1 and TRBJ1-5; possible D gene TRBD1, 6 bases. Trimming cost V 2 bases and J 7 bases, with 9 bases left between them. Germline CDR1 reads MNHNS; CDR2 reads SASEGT. This CDR3 has 13 residues. Here the CDR3 reads CASSEYRGQPQHF. CDR3 coding DNA: TGTGCCAGCAGTGAATATAGGGGGCAGCCCCAGCATTTT.

The J gene is TRBJ1-2, the V gene TRBV11-2, with a possible D match to TRBD1 (6 bases). The CDR3 totals 14 residues. The germline V gene encodes CDR1 SGHAT and CDR2 FQNNGV. The V and J ends lost 5 bases and 7 bases respectively, with 17 bases between them. In nucleotides, the CDR3 is TGTGCCAGCAGCCACAGGGAATGGCGCACTGGCTACACCTTC. Translated: CASSHREWRTGYTF.

The V gene is TRBV7-2, the J gene TRBJ1-1, with D uncertain. V was shortened by 4 bases and J by 1 base, with 7 bases between the two germline ends. This CDR3 is 13 amino acids long. The germline V gene encodes CDR1 SGHTA and CDR2 FQGNSA. CDR3 sequence (DNA): TGTGCCAGCAGCTACCGGGGGAACACTGAAGCTTTCTTT. Translation: CASSYRGNTEAFF. Full variable domain (outside the CDR3, taken from reference TRBV7-2 and TRBJ1-1): GAGVSQSPSNKVTEKGKDVELRCDPISGHTALYWYRQSLGQGLEFLIYFQGNSAPDKSGLPSDRFSAERTGGSVSTLTIQRTQQEDSAVYLCASSYRGNTEAFFGQGTRLTVV.

This clone is a singleton in its sample. The chain employs TRBV18 and TRBJ2-7, with D unresolved. Germline V gene lookup returns CDR1 KGHSH and CDR2 LQKENI. Trimming left V 5 bases short and J 2 bases short, with 10 bases between. This CDR3 comprises 13 residues. CDR3: CASSGYSTYEQYF. DNA of the CDR3: TGTGCCAGCTCAGGGTACAGTACCTACGAGCAGTACTTC. Full variable domain (missing parts from reference TRBV18 and TRBJ2-7): NAGVMQNPRHLVRRRGQEARLRCSPMKGHSHVYWYRQLPEEGLKFMVYLQKENIIDESGMPKERFSAEFPKEGPSILRIQQVVRGDSAAYFCASSGYSTYEQYFGPGTRLTVT.

The chain links TRBV10-3 to TRBJ2-1; perhaps TRBD2 as D (6 bases). The CDR3 consists of 17 residues. V was clipped by 4 bases and J by 7 bases, with 23 bases between them. Germline V gene sequence: CDR1 ENHRY, CDR2 SYGVKD. CDR3 protein: CAISGSGGAVPENEQFF. The CDR3 coding sequence is TGTGCCATCAGTGGATCTGGAGGGGCGGTACCCGAAAATGAGCAGTTCTTC.

This clone was counted a single time. The chain has TRBV10-1 and TRBJ2-7; 9 nucleotides line up with TRBD2. The CDR3 contains 14 residues. V was pared by 4 bases and J by 2 bases, with 3 bases of the junction left unmatched. Germline CDR1 is WNHNN and CDR2 is SYGVQD (reference sequence). The CDR3 nucleotides are TGCGCCAGCAGTGTCCGACTAGCGGCCTACGAGCAGTACTTC. It is translated as CASSVRLAAYEQYF.

This clone was observed a few times. The rearrangement links TRBV7-2 to TRBJ2-3; D not resolved. The CDR3 length is 15 residues. Germline assignment: CDR1 SGHTA and CDR2 FQGNSA. Trimming took off 4 bases at V and 4 bases at J, with 15 bases between the two ends. CDR3 in amino acids: CASSSTSVLPDTQYF. The CDR3 DNA is TGTGCCAGCAGCTCCACTTCGGTCCTCCCAGATACGCAGTATTTT. Looking up the rest from reference TRBV7-2 and TRBJ2-3 gives the full variable domain: GAGVSQSPSNKVTEKGKDVELRCDPISGHTALYWYRQSLGQGLEFLIYFQGNSAPDKSGLPSDRFSAERTGGSVSTLTIQRTQQEDSAVYLCASSSTSVLPDTQYFGPGTRLTVL.

The chain combines TRBV6-5 with TRBJ2-7; D remains unclear. Germline CDR1 reads MNHEY; CDR2 reads SVGAGI. The CDR3 extends over 11 amino acids. V lost 4 bases and J lost 3, with 4 bases in between. The CDR3 reads CASSSFYEQYF. The CDR3 DNA reads TGTGCCAGCAGTTCCTTCTACGAGCAGTACTTC.

This rearrangement joins TRBV9 to TRBJ2-1; unclear D gene. This CDR3 is built from 15 residues. Germline V gene data show CDR1 as SGDLS and CDR2 as YYNGEE. Trimming took off 2 bases at V and 6 bases at J, with 15 bases between the two ends. The CDR3 nucleotides read TGTGCCAGCAGCGTCGGAGACACAATTGCCAATGAGCAGTTCTTC. It translates to CASSVGDTIANEQFF.

The chain recombines TRBV19 with TRBJ2-2; 8 positions match TRBD1. CDR1 LNHDA and CDR2 SQIVND come from the germline V gene (reference sequence). The CDR3 is made up of 15 amino acids. After removal of 10 bases from V and 7 bases from J, the junction contained 14 bases not matched to a gene. The CDR3: CATQPQTGADGELFF. The CDR3 coding sequence is TGTGCCACTCAACCCCAGACAGGGGCGGACGGGGAGCTGTTTTTT.

This clone was detected only a few times. The chain links TRBV5-1 to TRBJ1-1; a weak D match, TRBD1 (5 bases). CDR1 is SGHRS and CDR2 is YFSETQ in the germline V gene. The V end was cut by 0 bases, the J end by 6 bases, with 12 bases between. The CDR3 covers 14 residues. For the CDR3, the DNA is TGCGCCAGCAGCTTGGAGGGAGGGGATGCTGAAGCTTTCTTT. Translated: CASSLEGGDAEAFF. Together with reference TRBV5-1 and TRBJ1-1, the CDR3 gives the full variable domain: KAGVTQTPRYLIKTRGQQVTLSCSPISGHRSVSWYQQTPGQGLQFLFEYFSETQRNKGNFPGRFSGRQFSNSRSEMNVSTLELGDSALYLCASSLEGGDAEAFFGQGTRLTVV.

V gene TRBV6-5 combines with J gene TRBJ1-2; D gene ambiguous. Trimming cost V 6 bases and J 1 base, with 9 bases left between them. This CDR3 is built from 13 residues. Germline V gene lookup returns CDR1 MNHEY and CDR2 SVGAGI. CDR3 protein: CASSPTDNYGYTF. The CDR3 DNA sequence: TGTGCCAGCAGCCCAACAGATAACTATGGCTACACCTTC.

There are a few counts of this clone. This rearrangement joins TRBV9 to TRBJ1-2; unclear D gene. Trimming cost V 0 bases and J 8 bases, with 17 bases left between them. Germline V gene data show CDR1 as SGDLS and CDR2 as YYNGEE. The CDR3 totals 15 residues. The CDR3 sequence: CASSVGGPEPRGYTF. The CDR3 DNA follows: TGTGCCAGCAGCGTAGGTGGGCCGGAGCCAAGAGGCTACACCTTC.

The chain links TRBV15 to TRBJ1-2; D is undetermined. Germline loops: CDR1 LNHNV, CDR2 YYDKDF (reference sequence). Trimming took off 1 base at V and 2 bases at J, with 2 bases between the two ends. This CDR3 has 12 residues. The CDR3, as DNA: TGTGCCACCAGCAGAGTCAACTATGGCTACACCTTC. Its protein is CATSRVNYGYTF. The entire variable domain, with the rest obtained from reference TRBV15 and TRBJ1-2, is as follows: DAMVIQNPRYQVTQFGKPVTLSCSQTLNHNVMYWYQQKSSQAPKLLFHYYDKDFNNEADTPDNFQSRRPNTSFCFLDIRSPGLGDTAMYLCATSRVNYGYTFGSGTRLTVV.

To note about this clone: The junction departs from the called germline gene at one end, perhaps through a read error. CDR3 sequence: CASSPSGLAETQYF. The DNA for the CDR3 is TGTGCTAGCAGCCCATCAGGGTTGGCGGAGACCCAGTACTTC. The J gene is TRBJ2-5, the V gene TRBV7-7, with D maybe TRBD1 (5 bases). Germline V gene data show CDR1 as SSHAT and CDR2 as FNYEAQ (reference sequence). The CDR3 runs 14 residues.

V is TRBV11-3 and J is TRBJ2-1; 9 nucleotides match TRBD2. The CDR3 is made up of 15 amino acids. Germline V lookup: CDR1 SGHNT, CDR2 YENEEA. With V trimmed by 1 base and J by 4 bases, 2 bases remained unmatched. The CDR3 DNA reads TGTGCCAGCAGCTTAGGACTAGCGGCTTACAATGAGCAGTTCTTC. It translates to CASSLGLAAYNEQFF. Full variable domain (outside the CDR3, taken from reference TRBV11-3 and TRBJ2-1): EAGVVQSPRYKIIEKKQPVAFWCNPISGHNTLYWYLQNLGQGPELLIRYENEEAVDDSQLPKDRFSAERLKGVDSTLKIQPAELGDSAVYLCASSLGLAAYNEQFFGPGTRLTVL.

This clone occurred a few times. The V call is TRBV3-1 (or the pseudogene TRBV3-2), the J call TRBJ2-7; D gene ambiguous. There are 15 residues in the CDR3. V was trimmed by 2 bases and J by 1 base, leaving 12 bases between them. The V gene's germline CDR1 is LGHDT and CDR2 YNNKEL (reference sequence). This CDR3 reads CASSQLPLPSYEQYF. The CDR3 coding sequence is TGTGCCAGCAGCCAATTGCCCCTCCCTTCCTACGAGCAGTACTTC.

The V and J genes are TRBV6-6 and TRBJ2-3, with 8 bases fitting TRBD1. The V segment lost 6 bases and the J segment 3 bases; nucleotides outside the gene matches: 8. The CDR3 has 15 amino acids. CDR1 and CDR2 from the germline V gene are MNHNY and SVGAGI (reference sequence). The DNA of the CDR3 is TGTGCCAGCAGACACCAGGACAGGGAAACAGATACGCAGTATTTT. Encoded protein: CASRHQDRETDTQYF.

This clone was picked up one time. This chain connects TRBV2 to TRBJ1-3; D unclear. V was clipped by 2 bases and J by 1 base, with 9 bases between them. The germline CDR1 and CDR2 sequences are SNHLY and FYNNEI. The length of the CDR3 is 15 residues. DNA of the CDR3: TGTGCCAGCAGTGAATCGGATGGTTCTGGAAACACCATATATTTT. This sequence encodes CASSESDGSGNTIYF. Full variable domain (missing parts from reference TRBV2 and TRBJ1-3): EPEVTQTPSHQVTQMGQEVILRCVPISNHLYFYWYRQILGQKVEFLVSFYNNEISEKSEIFDDQFSVERPDGSNFTLKIRSTKLEDSAMYFCASSESDGSGNTIYFGEGSWLTVV.

This chain uses TRBV5-1 with TRBJ2-5; D ambiguous. The V end lost 2 bases, the J end lost 2 bases, and 10 bases lay between the germline ends. This CDR3 is 14 amino acids long. Germline CDR1 is SGHRS and CDR2 is YFSETQ. The CDR3: CASSFGRAQETQYF. CDR3 nucleotide sequence: TGCGCCAGCAGCTTTGGACGGGCGCAAGAGACCCAGTACTTC.

The genes are TRBV5-1 and TRBJ2-3; D unresolved. The CDR3 is 18 residues long. The V end was cut by 4 bases, the J end by 1 base, with 22 bases between. Germline V gene sequence: CDR1 SGHRS, CDR2 YFSETQ. The CDR3 sequence: CASSHGPSPDLGTDTQYF. CDR3 DNA: TGCGCCAGCAGCCACGGACCCAGCCCGGATCTAGGCACAGATACGCAGTATTTT. The whole variable domain, filled in from reference TRBV5-1 and TRBJ2-3, reads KAGVTQTPRYLIKTRGQQVTLSCSPISGHRSVSWYQQTPGQGLQFLFEYFSETQRNKGNFPGRFSGRQFSNSRSEMNVSTLELGDSALYLCASSHGPSPDLGTDTQYFGPGTRLTVL.

This sequence joins TRBV4-3 and TRBJ2-1; D ambiguous. Trimming pared 0 bases from V and 8 bases from J, leaving 8 bases between. There are 13 residues in the CDR3. Germline loops: CDR1 LGHNA, CDR2 YSLEER. CDR3 amino acids: CASSQDTLYEQFF. The CDR3 DNA follows: TGCGCCAGCAGCCAAGACACTCTATATGAGCAGTTCTTC.

The chain is built from TRBV6-2 or TRBV6-3 and TRBJ1-2; D not certain. The CDR3 contains 12 residues. Germline V CDR1 and CDR2: MNHEY, SVGEGT. V was pared by 5 bases and J by 5 bases, with 9 bases between. The CDR3 loop is CASSSDSYGYTF. The CDR3 nucleotides are TGTGCCAGCAGTAGCGACTCATATGGCTACACCTTC.

V gene TRBV11-3 combines with J gene TRBJ2-3; 7 nucleotides match TRBD1. The CDR3 runs to 17 residues. The J segment lost 0 bases and the V segment lost 1 base, leaving 7 bases of the junction unmatched. Per germline, CDR1 SGHNT and CDR2 YENEEA. CDR3 amino acids: CASSLGTGEFSTDTQYF. CDR3 bases: TGTGCCAGCAGCTTAGGTACAGGGGAATTCAGCACAGATACGCAGTATTTT.

This clone occurred a few times. V is TRBV19 and J is TRBJ2-3, with D possibly matching TRBD1 (6 bases). The CDR3 spans 15 residues. In germline, CDR1 is LNHDA, CDR2 SQIVND (reference sequence). V dropped 4 bases and J dropped 4 bases, with 15 bases sitting between them. The CDR3 nucleotides are TGTGCCAGTAGTAAACAGGGAAATGGGGCAGATACGCAGTATTTT. Translating it yields CASSKQGNGADTQYF. Variable domain in full (rest from reference TRBV19 and TRBJ2-3): DGGITQSPKYLFRKEGQNVTLSCEQNLNHDAMYWYRQDPGQGLRLIYYSQIVNDFQKGDIAEGYSVSREKKESFPLTVTSAQKNPTAFYLCASSKQGNGADTQYFGPGTRLTVL.

This clone has a single count. This chain uses TRBV5-5 with TRBJ2-7; TRBD1 matches at 9 bases. Germline values: CDR1 SGHKS, CDR2 YYEKEE (reference sequence). The junction had 5 bases not matched to a gene; V was cut back by 5 bases and J by 5 bases. The CDR3 is 13 residues long. CDR3 sequence: CASRGQGFDEQYF. DNA for the CDR3: TGTGCCAGCAGGGGACAGGGTTTCGACGAGCAGTACTTC.

V is TRBV3-1 (or the pseudogene TRBV3-2) and J is TRBJ1-1; maybe TRBD1 (6 bases). Trimming cost V 0 bases and J 11 bases, with 19 bases left between them. CDR1 is LGHDT, CDR2 YNNKEL, per germline (reference sequence). CDR3 length: 15 amino acids. The CDR3 loop reads CASSQEGARGRGAFF. Here the CDR3 DNA reads TGTGCCAGCAGCCAAGAAGGGGCCAGGGGCCGCGGGGCTTTCTTT.

The chain couples TRBV4-3 to TRBJ2-1, with TRBD2 matching over 11 bases. The V segment lost 4 bases and the J segment 6 bases; nucleotides outside the gene matches: 11. The length of the CDR3 is 17 residues. Germline assignment: CDR1 LGHNA and CDR2 YSLEER. Here the CDR3 reads CASSPYKNSGRGNEQFF. In DNA, the CDR3 is TGCGCCAGCAGCCCGTACAAAAATAGCGGGAGGGGCAATGAGCAGTTCTTC.